This entry concerns a single T cell receptor (beta chain). Followed longitudinally, the Seattle patients had been enrolled during active infection. This specimen belongs to a study of blood T cell repertoires in COVID-19. Turning to the study itself: Samples representing acute and convalescent COVID-19 were sourced from the United States, Italy and Spain.

Assay: immunoSEQ multiplex PCR; the TCRdb copy retains only in-frame clones and omits some. The profile covers just over 60,000 clones, with over 60% appearing a single time and approximately 20% taken by the ten largest. From germline, CDR1 is KGHSH and CDR2 LQKENI. The CDR3 length is 18 residues. Deletions cut 0 bases from V and 4 bases from J, with 19 bases between. The chain combines TRBV18 with TRBJ2-1; possibly TRBD2 for D (5 bases). This receptor was obtained from a man younger than 45 with COVID-19, enrolled during active disease. Sequencing was done on a sample of peripheral blood. The CDR3 loop reads CASSPPALAGPGYNEQFF. The CDR3 nucleotides read TGTGCCAGCTCACCACCTGCTCTGGCGGGCCCGGGTTACAATGAGCAGTTCTTC.